This T cell receptor beta chain was captured in a study of blood T cells in healthy people across ages. Each donor was a healthy Caucasian individual from Russia, aged roughly 6 to 95. The second PCR ran about 6 to 12 cycles with a sample-barcoded 5' primer and J-beta primers. Samples each returned at least 2.5 million CDR3-containing paired-end reads. One entry per CDR3 protein, called by TCRdb with MiXCR from the 5' RACE reads. The sample includes about 780,000 distinct CDR3 sequences, about a quarter seen only once; the top ten take 2.5% to 3.5%. V was trimmed by 0 bases and J by 0 bases, leaving 8 bases between them. This CDR3 comprises 16 residues. Germline assignment: CDR1 LGHNT and CDR2 FRNRAP. The sample also formed part of further work on T cells of mothers and their children. That report notes: Every microgram of extracted RNA entered cDNA synthesis, roughly 1.4 ug per 15 ul.

Sequences were obtained from blood. The chain joins TRBV12-5 to TRBJ1-4; no reliable D call. The clonotype comes from a boy younger than 18 in good health. The CDR3 DNA reads TGTGCTAGTGGTTTGGTCTTAGATACAACTAATGAAAAACTGTTTTTT. Residues: CASGLVLDTTNEKLFF.